The 10 T cell receptor beta chains reported below all come from one sample, sequenced in a study of shared clonotypes between healthy human individuals. TCRdb keeps only in-frame clones here, not all; method: immunoSEQ multiplex PCR. This sample carries roughly 2,500,000 clones, roughly 93% of them seen once, and the ten largest clones take 0.36%. Sequenced sample: naive CD4+ T cells from PBMCs. The subset here: CD45RA+ positively selected. Every receptor here comes from a young man in good health. Some clones in this sample may be carry-over from other donors' samples.

This chain uses TRBV2 with TRBJ1-1; 7 nucleotides line up with TRBD1. J was trimmed by 4 bases and V by 6 bases; bases with no gene match: 8. The CDR3 consists of 14 residues. The germline V gene has CDR1 SNHLY and CDR2 FYNNEI. CDR3 sequence reads: CASRPWDRGTEAFF. CDR3 sequence (DNA): TGTGCCAGCAGGCCGTGGGACAGAGGCACTGAAGCTTTCTTT.

The CDR3 protein is CASTTSGDEQYF. CDR3 sequence (DNA): TGTGCCAGCACGACTAGCGGAGACGAGCAGTACTTC. The chain recombines TRBV28 with TRBJ2-7; TRBD2 matches 9 bases. Germline V gene data show CDR1 as MDHEN and CDR2 as SYDVKM. J lost 5 bases, V lost 7 bases, and 3 bases had no gene match. This CDR3 has 12 residues. Complete variable domain (other parts from reference TRBV28 and TRBJ2-7): DVKVTQSSRYLVKRTGEKVFLECVQDMDHENMFWYRQDPGLGLRLIYFSYDVKMKEKGDIPEGYSVSREKKERFSLILESASTNQTSMYLCASTTSGDEQYFGPGTRLTVT.

This chain uses TRBV25-1 with TRBJ1-1, with 8 bases identical to TRBD1. The germline V gene has CDR1 MGHDK and CDR2 SYGVNS. With 3 bases clipped from V and 5 bases from J, the junction kept 8 bases outside the gene matches. This CDR3 is built from 15 residues. Here the CDR3 reads CASSDSGQGATEAFF. The CDR3 DNA reads as TGTGCCAGCAGTGATTCCGGGCAGGGGGCGACTGAAGCTTTCTTT.

The rearrangement uses TRBV29-1 and TRBJ1-1; 10 bases map to TRBD1. CDR3 length: 13 amino acids. V gave up 5 bases and J gave up 4 bases; unmatched junction bases: 4. Per the germline V gene, CDR1 is SQVTM and CDR2 is ANQGSEA. The CDR3 sequence: CSVSDRGLTEAFF. The CDR3 bases are TGCAGCGTTTCCGACAGGGGGCTCACTGAAGCTTTCTTT.

As concerns this clone: Distinct nucleotide sequences in the sample also encode this CDR3. The genes are TRBV5-1 and TRBJ2-1; TRBD2 matches 7 bases. Germline values: CDR1 SGHRS, CDR2 YFSETQ. The CDR3 is 14 amino acids. The ends lost 3 bases at V and 2 bases at J; junction bases unmatched: 2. Written as DNA, the CDR3 is TGCGCCAGCAGCTCGGGGGGAGCCTACAATGAGCAGTTCTTC. Translating gives CASSSGGAYNEQFF. The variable domain in full, completed from reference TRBV5-1 and TRBJ2-1, reads KAGVTQTPRYLIKTRGQQVTLSCSPISGHRSVSWYQQTPGQGLQFLFEYFSETQRNKGNFPGRFSGRQFSNSRSEMNVSTLELGDSALYLCASSSGGAYNEQFFGPGTRLTVL.

The chain has TRBV5-1 and TRBJ2-2; D not certain. This CDR3 comprises 16 residues. Between the trimmed V and J ends, which lost 1 base and 9 bases, there was a span of 19 bases. Germline CDR1 reads SGHRS; CDR2 reads YFSETQ. The CDR3 DNA reads as TGCGCCAGCAGCTTGTTACAGCGTGGAACAGCTAGGGAGCTGTTTTTT. Translation gives CASSLLQRGTARELFF. Full variable domain (outside the CDR3, taken from reference TRBV5-1 and TRBJ2-2): KAGVTQTPRYLIKTRGQQVTLSCSPISGHRSVSWYQQTPGQGLQFLFEYFSETQRNKGNFPGRFSGRQFSNSRSEMNVSTLELGDSALYLCASSLLQRGTARELFFGEGSRLTVL.

The rearrangement joins TRBV29-1 to TRBJ2-2; no firm D call. CDR1 and CDR2 (germline): SQVTM, ANQGSEA. The CDR3 has 10 amino acids. V was pared by 7 bases and J by 5 bases, with 5 bases between. The CDR3 loop is CSALTGELFF. CDR3 nucleotide sequence: TGCAGCGCCTTGACCGGGGAGCTGTTTTTT.

This CDR3 is CASSWVAGGPTDTQYF. The CDR3, as DNA: TGTGCCAGCAGTTGGGTGGCAGGGGGCCCCACAGATACGCAGTATTTT. J is TRBJ2-3 and V is TRBV28, with 8 nucleotides matching TRBD1. V shed 4 bases and J 2 bases; nucleotides not matched to a gene: 8. The CDR3 covers 16 residues. Germline loops: CDR1 MDHEN, CDR2 SYDVKM. Variable domain in full (rest from reference TRBV28 and TRBJ2-3): DVKVTQSSRYLVKRTGEKVFLECVQDMDHENMFWYRQDPGLGLRLIYFSYDVKMKEKGDIPEGYSVSREKKERFSLILESASTNQTSMYLCASSWVAGGPTDTQYFGPGTRLTVL.

The chain is built from TRBV4-2 and TRBJ2-2, with unresolved D. The CDR3 spans 14 residues. V gave up 4 bases and J gave up 2 bases, with 8 bases separating them. Germline CDR1 and CDR2: LGHNA and YNFKEQ. The CDR3 sequence is CASSLQSNTGELFF. CDR3 in DNA: TGTGCCAGCAGCCTACAGAGTAACACCGGGGAGCTGTTTTTT.

The V call is TRBV5-1, the J call TRBJ2-7; 7 positions agree with TRBD2. The CDR3 consists of 15 residues. The germline V gene encodes CDR1 SGHRS and CDR2 YFSETQ. Trimming removed 0 bases from V and 2 bases from J; junction bases left unmatched: 5. This chain's CDR3 is CASSLASSGAYEQYF. The DNA for the CDR3 is TGCGCCAGCAGCTTGGCGTCTAGCGGAGCCTACGAGCAGTACTTC. The complete variable domain, with remaining parts taken from reference TRBV5-1 and TRBJ2-7, reads KAGVTQTPRYLIKTRGQQVTLSCSPISGHRSVSWYQQTPGQGLQFLFEYFSETQRNKGNFPGRFSGRQFSNSRSEMNVSTLELGDSALYLCASSLASSGAYEQYFGPGTRLTVT.